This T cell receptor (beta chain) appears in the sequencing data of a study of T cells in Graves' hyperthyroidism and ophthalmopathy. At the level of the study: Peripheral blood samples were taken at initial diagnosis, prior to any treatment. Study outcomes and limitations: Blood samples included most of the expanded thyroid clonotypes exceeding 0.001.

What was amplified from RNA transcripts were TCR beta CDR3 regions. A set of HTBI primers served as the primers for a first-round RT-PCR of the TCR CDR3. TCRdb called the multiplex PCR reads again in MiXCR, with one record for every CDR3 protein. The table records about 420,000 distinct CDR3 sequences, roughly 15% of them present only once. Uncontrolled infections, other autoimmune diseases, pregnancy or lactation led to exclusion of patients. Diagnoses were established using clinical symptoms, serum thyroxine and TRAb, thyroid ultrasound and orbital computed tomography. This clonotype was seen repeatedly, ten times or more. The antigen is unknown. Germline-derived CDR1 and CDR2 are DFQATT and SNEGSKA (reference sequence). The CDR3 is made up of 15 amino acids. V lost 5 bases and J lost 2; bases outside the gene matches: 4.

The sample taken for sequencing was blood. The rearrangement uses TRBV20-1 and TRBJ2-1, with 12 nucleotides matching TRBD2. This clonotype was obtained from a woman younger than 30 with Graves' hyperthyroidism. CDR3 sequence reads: CSALLAGGPYNEQFF. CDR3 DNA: TGCAGTGCTCTTCTAGCGGGAGGGCCCTACAATGAGCAGTTCTTC.